The 8 T cell receptor beta chains below come from one sample, sequenced in a study of T cell repertoires in ileal Crohn's disease. Profiled with immunoSEQ multiplex PCR; TCRdb holds only in-frame clones, not every one. This table has fewer than 5,500 clones, roughly 80% appearing once. Sequenced material: ileal tissue. The receptors derive from an adult with Crohn's disease.

This chain uses TRBV7-2 with TRBJ2-7; 7 bases are shared with TRBD1. This CDR3 has 14 amino acids. From germline, CDR1 is SGHTA and CDR2 FQGNSA. The V segment lost 4 bases and the J segment 3 bases; nucleotides outside the gene matches: 6. CDR3 DNA: TGTGCCAGCAGCTCCGTGACAGGGAGCTACGAGCAGTACTTC. Translated, it gives CASSSVTGSYEQYF.

This clone occurred once. The chain links TRBV30 to TRBJ2-7; 7 bases agree with TRBD2. J lost 6 bases, V lost 0 bases, and 8 bases had no gene match. The germline V gene has CDR1 GTSNPN and CDR2 SVGIG (reference sequence). There are 14 residues in the CDR3. CDR3 residues: CAWSVVLGGAEQYF. For the CDR3, the DNA is TGTGCCTGGAGTGTAGTGTTGGGAGGGGCCGAGCAGTACTTC. Supplemented by reference TRBV30 and TRBJ2-7, the full variable domain reads SQTIHQWPATLVQPVGSPLSLECTVEGTSNPNLYWYRQAAGRGLQLLFYSVGIGQISSEVPQNLSASRPQDRQFILSSKKLLLSDSGFYLCAWSVVLGGAEQYFGPGTRLTVT.

V is TRBV28 and J is TRBJ2-3; D gene ambiguous. V dropped 2 bases and J dropped 6 bases, with 9 bases sitting between them. Looked up from germline, CDR1 is MDHEN and CDR2 is SYDVKM. This CDR3 has 13 residues. CDR3 nucleotide sequence: TGTGCCAGCAGTTTACAGTTCAGGGATACGCAGTATTTT. Translation: CASSLQFRDTQYF.

CDR3 protein: CASSEWAHEQYF. For the CDR3, the DNA is TGTGCCAGCAGTGAATGGGCTCACGAGCAGTACTTC. The chain combines TRBV6-1 with TRBJ2-7, with D hard to call. This CDR3 region has 12 residues. The germline gives CDR1 MNHNS, CDR2 SASEGT. The ends were cut back, 2 bases at V and 5 bases at J, with 7 bases in the middle.

The V gene is TRBV4-2, the J gene TRBJ2-1; D is ambiguous. V was cut by 0 bases and J by 2 bases, with 8 bases left in between. The germline V gene encodes CDR1 LGHNA and CDR2 YNFKEQ. There are 15 residues in the CDR3. CDR3 amino acids: CASSQDLTAYNEQFF. In nucleotides, the CDR3 is TGTGCCAGCAGCCAAGATCTTACAGCCTACAATGAGCAGTTCTTC.

This clone has a single count. The chain couples TRBV11-1 to TRBJ2-7; D unresolved. This CDR3 region has 12 residues. Germline lookup yields CDR1 SGHAT and CDR2 FQDESV (reference sequence). The V end lost 3 bases, the J end lost 6 bases, and 9 bases lay between the germline ends. CDR3 sequence (DNA): TGTGCCAGCAGCTTCGCACAGACCGAGCAGTACTTC. This sequence encodes CASSFAQTEQYF.

The genes are TRBV29-1 and TRBJ2-6, with D unresolved. The CDR3 is made up of 14 amino acids. Trimming removed 2 bases from V and 0 bases from J, with 5 bases in between. In germline, CDR1 is SQVTM, CDR2 ANQGSEA. The CDR3 here is CSVEQVSGANVLTF. The CDR3 coding sequence is TGCAGCGTTGAACAGGTCTCTGGGGCCAACGTCCTGACTTTC.

This chain connects TRBV18 to TRBJ1-1; TRBD1 aligns across 8 bases. Unmatched junction bases numbered 10, after V lost 5 bases and J lost 2 bases. Germline V gives CDR1 KGHSH, CDR2 LQKENI. CDR3 size: 16 residues. The chain's CDR3 is CASSSTTGQGNTEAFF. As DNA, the CDR3 is TGTGCCAGCTCAAGCACAACCGGACAGGGAAACACTGAAGCTTTCTTT.